One T cell receptor beta chain is described in this entry. This specimen belongs to a study of blood T cell repertoires in COVID-19. The method was immunoSEQ multiplex PCR; TCRdb's version includes in-frame clones alone and lacks a portion of them. The repertoire holds more than 300,000 clones, with 70% to 90% as singletons. CDR1 and CDR2 (germline): MDHEN, SYDVKM. This CDR3 spans 17 amino acids. V shed 2 bases, J shed 3 bases, and the junction held 10 bases outside the gene matches. This clonotype was obtained from a woman in her 30s who had recovered from COVID-19. The chain couples TRBV28 to TRBJ1-5, with 7 positions matching TRBD1. Material for sequencing was PBMCs or T cells enriched from blood (not recorded which). The CDR3 bases are TGTGCCAGCAGTTTACCTAATTACAGGGGTCCCAATCAGCCCCAGCATTTT. Its protein is CASSLPNYRGPNQPQHF.